This entry lists 14 T cell receptor beta chains sequenced from one sample in a study of cytomegalovirus exposure and HLA in healthy donors. A multiplex PCR was run with 60 Vbeta primers and 13 Jbeta primers. Assay: immunoSEQ multiplex PCR; the TCRdb copy retains only in-frame clones and omits some. Counted here are 180,000 or so clones, less than 80% occurring once; the ten biggest clones make up about 1.6%. The specimen was PBMCs. These receptors all stem from a man between 18 and 29 years old in good health and CMV-seronegative.

The rearrangement uses TRBV5-1 and TRBJ2-6; TRBD2 might be the D (5 bases). This CDR3 is built from 19 residues. The germline V and J ends were trimmed by 4 bases and 2 bases, with 22 bases remaining between them. Germline V gives CDR1 SGHRS, CDR2 YFSETQ. The CDR3, as DNA: TGCGCCAGCAGCCCCCTTGTCGGGGTTCCAGGTACTGGGGCCAACGTCCTGACTTTC. It is translated as CASSPLVGVPGTGANVLTF.

The rearrangement uses TRBV7-9 and TRBJ1-4; tentative D call: TRBD1 (5 bases). The CDR3 totals 14 residues. The V end lost 4 bases, the J end lost 0 bases, and 6 bases lay between the germline ends. Per germline, CDR1 SEHNR and CDR2 FQNEAQ (reference sequence). The CDR3 spells CASSSGATNEKLFF. Here the CDR3 DNA reads TGTGCCAGCAGCTCGGGGGCAACTAATGAAAAACTGTTTTTT.

The V call is TRBV19, the J call TRBJ1-5; D is unresolved. The germline V gene has CDR1 LNHDA and CDR2 SQIVND (reference sequence). This CDR3 is built from 14 residues. Trimming cost V 3 bases and J 3 bases, with 9 bases left between them. Here the CDR3 reads CASSMMTYNQPQHF. In nucleotides, the CDR3 is TGTGCCAGTAGTATGATGACTTACAATCAGCCCCAGCATTTT.

This sequence joins TRBV7-8 and TRBJ2-5; TRBD1 is a possible D gene (5 bases). CDR1 is SGHVS and CDR2 is FQNEAQ in the germline V gene. Trimming took off 3 bases at V and 0 bases at J, with 8 bases between the two ends. CDR3 length: 14 amino acids. Here the CDR3 DNA reads TGTGCCAGCAGCTTCTCAGGGTACCAAGAGACCCAGTACTTC. Translation gives CASSFSGYQETQYF.

The CDR3 sequence: CASSPWERGVIDNEQFF. The CDR3 bases are TGTGCCAGCAGCCCGTGGGAGCGGGGGGTCATTGACAATGAGCAGTTCTTC. The V call is TRBV7-2, the J call TRBJ2-1, with TRBD2 matching 9 bases. This CDR3 contains 17 residues. Losses at the gene ends were 5 bases for V and 5 bases for J; bases not matched to a gene: 13. Germline assignment: CDR1 SGHTA and CDR2 FQGNSA.

The count of this clone is one. This sequence joins TRBV19 and TRBJ2-4; possible D gene TRBD2, 7 bases. CDR3 size: 16 residues. Looked up from germline, CDR1 is LNHDA and CDR2 is SQIVND (reference sequence). Between the trimmed V and J ends, which lost 3 bases and 2 bases, there was a span of 14 bases. In DNA form, the CDR3 reads TGTGCCAGTAGTATGGGGGGGGCCGTATCCAAAAACATTCAGTACTTC. It translates to CASSMGGAVSKNIQYF.

V usage is TRBV4-1 and J usage is TRBJ2-7; 8 nucleotides line up with TRBD2. J gave up 2 bases and V 1 base, and 4 bases lay outside the gene matches. CDR1 and CDR2 (germline): MGHRA, YSYEKL. This CDR3 is built from 15 residues. CDR3 sequence reads: CASSQVTSGTYEQYF. In DNA, the CDR3 is TGCGCCAGCAGCCAAGTAACTAGCGGTACCTACGAGCAGTACTTC.

The gene calls are TRBV7-2 and TRBJ2-3; 10 positions match TRBD2. Trimming took 0 bases from V and 1 from J; bases not matched to a gene: 4. This CDR3 is built from 17 residues. Germline V gene lookup returns CDR1 SGHTA and CDR2 FQGNSA. CDR3 protein: CASSLAIAGGRTDTQYF. The DNA of the CDR3 is TGTGCCAGCAGCTTAGCGATAGCGGGGGGACGCACAGATACGCAGTATTTT.

The chain combines TRBV5-1 with TRBJ2-5, with 13 bases matching TRBD2. The CDR3 has 17 residues. V was pared by 4 bases and J by 9 bases, with 15 bases of the junction left unmatched. CDR1 SGHRS and CDR2 YFSETQ come from the germline V gene. The CDR3 is CASSPGTSGDFSPAQYF. In nucleotides, the CDR3 is TGCGCCAGCAGCCCAGGGACTAGCGGGGATTTCTCCCCGGCCCAGTACTTC.

V usage is TRBV7-2 and J usage is TRBJ1-5, with 7 positions matching TRBD1. The CDR3 has 17 amino acids. Germline lookup yields CDR1 SGHTA and CDR2 FQGNSA. V lost 5 bases and J lost 2; bases outside the gene matches: 12. CDR3 sequence: CASSPRWRGHGNQPQHF. CDR3 DNA: TGTGCCAGCAGCCCGCGGTGGAGGGGGCATGGCAATCAGCCCCAGCATTTT. The variable domain in full, with the rest retrieved from reference TRBV7-2 and TRBJ1-5, is GAGVSQSPSNKVTEKGKDVELRCDPISGHTALYWYRQSLGQGLEFLIYFQGNSAPDKSGLPSDRFSAERTGGSVSTLTIQRTQQEDSAVYLCASSPRWRGHGNQPQHFGDGTRLSIL.

Comment on this clone: This CDR3 is also generated by other DNA sequences in the sample. This chain uses TRBV5-1 with TRBJ1-3; 9 bases are shared with TRBD1. The CDR3 contains 15 residues. V lost 4 bases and J lost 1; bases outside the gene matches: 3. Germline V gene data show CDR1 as SGHRS and CDR2 as YFSETQ. The CDR3 here is CASSAGQGSGNTIYF. In DNA form, the CDR3 reads TGCGCCAGCAGCGCTGGACAGGGGTCTGGAAACACCATATATTTT.

This clone was counted between two and nine times. This sequence joins TRBV6-1 and TRBJ2-5, with 7 bases identical to TRBD1. CDR1 MNHNS and CDR2 SASEGT come from the germline V gene. This CDR3 contains 15 residues. The junction had 10 bases not matched to a gene; V was cut back by 6 bases and J by 3 bases. The CDR3 loop reads CASSGKTGPKETQYF. The CDR3 DNA is TGTGCCAGCAGCGGTAAGACAGGGCCAAAAGAGACCCAGTACTTC.

The J gene is TRBJ1-1, the V gene TRBV29-1; 7 nucleotides align to TRBD1. V trimming: 7 bases; J trimming: 1 base; junction bases outside the gene matches: 6. This CDR3 is 13 amino acids long. Germline V gene lookup returns CDR1 SQVTM and CDR2 ANQGSEA. As DNA, the CDR3 is TGCAGCGCTAAGACAGGGCGGAACACTGAAGCTTTCTTT. Its translation: CSAKTGRNTEAFF.

This clone was picked up a small number of times. The V and J genes are TRBV2 and TRBJ2-3, with 8 bases fitting TRBD2. The CDR3 runs to 15 residues. After removal of 4 bases from V and 2 bases from J, the junction contained 5 bases not matched to a gene. The germline V gene has CDR1 SNHLY and CDR2 FYNNEI. The CDR3 DNA is TGTGCCAGCAGTGGGGGAGCGGGGGACACAGATACGCAGTATTTT. Amino acids: CASSGGAGDTDTQYF. Filled out from reference TRBV2 and TRBJ2-3, the complete variable domain reads EPEVTQTPSHQVTQMGQEVILRCVPISNHLYFYWYRQILGQKVEFLVSFYNNEISEKSEIFDDQFSVERPDGSNFTLKIRSTKLEDSAMYFCASSGGAGDTDTQYFGPGTRLTVL.